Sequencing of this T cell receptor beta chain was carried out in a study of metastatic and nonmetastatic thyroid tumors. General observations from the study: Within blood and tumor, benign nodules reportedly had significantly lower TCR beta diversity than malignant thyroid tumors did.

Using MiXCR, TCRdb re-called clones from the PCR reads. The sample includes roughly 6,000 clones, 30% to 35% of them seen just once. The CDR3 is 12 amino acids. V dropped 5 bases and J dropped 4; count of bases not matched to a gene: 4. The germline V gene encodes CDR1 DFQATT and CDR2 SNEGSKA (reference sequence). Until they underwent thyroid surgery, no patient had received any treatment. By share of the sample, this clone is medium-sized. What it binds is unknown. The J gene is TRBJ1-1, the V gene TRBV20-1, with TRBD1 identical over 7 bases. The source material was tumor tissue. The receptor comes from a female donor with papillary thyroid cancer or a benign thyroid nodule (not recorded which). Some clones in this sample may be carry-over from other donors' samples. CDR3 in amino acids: CSALQGITEAFF. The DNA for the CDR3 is TGCAGTGCTTTACAGGGGATCACTGAAGCTTTCTTT.